The clone carrying this T cell receptor (beta chain) was recorded once. As yet, its antigen is unknown. PCR involved 60 Vbeta and 13 Jbeta primers. The method was immunoSEQ multiplex PCR; TCRdb's version includes in-frame clones alone and lacks a portion of them. The sample contains 150,000 to 200,000 clones, over 75% of which appear only once. Though probably carrying unrecorded immune exposures, donors were nominally healthy at sampling. The sample belongs to a study of cytomegalovirus exposure and HLA in healthy donors. General study points: Reportedly, HLA-A and HLA-B alleles of most subjects were accurately predicted from TCR beta.

The receptor was derived from a middle-aged man in good health and CMV-seropositive. Sequencing was performed on PBMCs.

The CDR3 sequence: CATSGEGEETIYF. The CDR3 DNA reads as TGTGCCACCAGCGGGGAAGGGGAGGAAACCATATATTTT. The chain employs TRBV15 and TRBJ1-3; TRBD1 might be the D (5 bases). The CDR3 contains 13 residues. With 5 bases removed from V and 10 bases from J, the gap between germline ends came to 15 bases. Germline V gives CDR1 LNHNV, CDR2 YYDKDF (reference sequence).